A selection of T cell receptor beta chains follows, all from one sample in a study of spatial heterogeneity in lung cancer. MiXCR was run by TCRdb on the 5' RACE reads, yielding one entry per CDR3 protein. The sample has some 6,300 distinct CDR3 sequences; 1% to 1.5% are singletons. The sequencing used lung tumor tissue, collected at surgery. The receptors derive from a male donor with early-stage non-small cell lung cancer. CDR3s include the opening cysteine and the closing phenylalanine or tryptophan. Each record gives: D gene, J gene, V gene, clone size, CDR3 protein, CDR3 DNA. D genes are given only for firm matches. The size entry gives once, few, many or a size class.

>-|TRBJ2-3|TRBV7-9|medium-sized
CASSLDTRTDTQYF
TGTGCCAGCAGCTTGGACACCCGCACAGATACGCAGTATTTT
>TRBD2|TRBJ2-4|TRBV27|many
CASSPIAGPSKNIQYF
TGTGCCAGCAGTCCCATAGCGGGTCCTAGCAAAAACATTCAGTACTTC
>-|TRBJ1-2|TRBV2|many
CASSDSGYTF
TGTGCCAGCAGTGATTCTGGCTACACCTTC
>TRBD2|TRBJ2-3|TRBV20-1|medium-sized
CSARAGTSPADTQYF
TGCAGTGCTAGGGCCGGGACTAGCCCAGCAGATACGCAGTATTTT
>-|TRBJ2-5|TRBV27|many
CASSKDLQETQYF
TGTGCCAGCAGCAAAGATCTTCAAGAGACCCAGTACTTC
>-|TRBJ1-5|TRBV5-1|many
CASSLEGDSNQPQHF
TGCGCCAGCAGCTTGGAGGGGGATAGCAATCAGCCCCAGCATTTT
>-|TRBJ2-3|TRBV7-3|many
CASSPQAGTDTQYF
TGTGCCAGCAGCCCCCAAGCGGGCACAGATACGCAGTATTTT
>-|TRBJ1-1|TRBV20-1|many
CSARRGGGGNTEAFF
TGCAGTGCTAGACGTGGGGGGGGGGGGAACACTGAAGCTTTCTTT
>TRBD2|TRBJ2-2|TRBV2|many
CASISGVDTGELFF
TGTGCCAGCATCAGCGGGGTTGACACCGGGGAGCTGTTTTTT
>-|TRBJ2-3|TRBV5-1|medium-sized
CASSVEVAVEDTQYF
TGCGCCAGCAGCGTGGAGGTAGCAGTTGAAGATACGCAGTATTTT
>-|TRBJ2-7|TRBV5-1|many
CASSSEGGTDEQYF
TGCGCCAGCAGCTCGGAGGGCGGGACAGACGAGCAGTACTTC
>-|TRBJ1-6|TRBV20-1|many
CSARVPGLPNSPLHF
TGCAGTGCTAGAGTACCCGGGCTCCCCAATTCACCCCTCCACTTT
>-|TRBJ1-1|TRBV2|medium-sized
CASFGGGYGSEAFF
TGTGCCAGCTTCGGGGGCGGTTACGGCAGTGAAGCTTTCTTT
>TRBD1|TRBJ2-3|TRBV14|medium-sized
CASSQGQGAFTDTQYF
TGTGCCAGCAGCCAGGGACAGGGGGCCTTCACAGATACGCAGTATTTT
>-|TRBJ1-2|TRBV19|many
CASSPQGDGYTF
TGTGCCAGTAGTCCCCAGGGTGACGGCTACACCTTC
>TRBD1|TRBJ2-5|TRBV2|many
CASQGDQETQYF
TGTGCCAGCCAGGGGGATCAAGAGACCCAGTACTTC
>TRBD1|TRBJ2-4|TRBV9|medium-sized
CASSVETGSIQYF
TGTGCCAGCAGCGTAGAGACAGGGTCCATTCAGTACTTC
>TRBD1|TRBJ1-4|TRBV29-1|many
CSVGQGPTNEKLFF
TGCAGCGTTGGACAGGGGCCAACTAATGAAAAACTGTTTTTT
>-|TRBJ1-1|TRBV5-1|many
CASSLSLNSMNTEAFF
TGCGCCAGCAGCTTGAGTTTGAACAGCATGAACACTGAAGCTTTCTTT
>TRBD1|TRBJ2-1|TRBV29-1|many
CSVGQAGSVEQFF
TGCAGCGTCGGACAGGCAGGTTCGGTTGAGCAGTTCTTC
>-|TRBJ1-2|TRBV6-5|many
CASSSGHSNYGYTF
TGTGCCAGCAGTTCTGGACACTCTAACTATGGCTACACCTTC
>-|TRBJ2-1|TRBV14|medium-sized
CASSQGYPDYNEQFF
TGTGCCAGCAGCCAAGGCTACCCCGACTACAATGAGCAGTTCTTC
>-|TRBJ2-7|TRBV7-3|medium-sized
CASSPAPGYEQYF
TGTGCCAGCAGCCCAGCCCCAGGGTACGAGCAGTACTTC
>TRBD1|TRBJ2-1|TRBV12-3/TRBV12-4|medium-sized
CASSLGTGLNEQFF
TGTGCCAGCAGTTTGGGGACAGGGTTAAATGAGCAGTTCTTC
>-|TRBJ2-3|TRBV7-2|medium-sized
CASSLSGSTQYF
TGTGCCAGCAGCTTATCAGGGAGTACGCAGTATTTT
>-|TRBJ1-2|TRBV6-1|many
CASSLEDRNYGYTF
TGTGCCAGCAGTTTAGAGGATAGAAACTATGGCTACACCTTC
>-|TRBJ2-5|TRBV5-1|many
CASSDSLGGQETQYF
TGCGCCAGCAGCGACTCACTGGGGGGTCAAGAGACCCAGTACTTC
>-|TRBJ2-5|TRBV20-1|many
CSASPSEETQYF
TGCAGTGCTAGTCCCTCGGAGGAGACCCAGTACTTC
>-|TRBJ1-5|TRBV5-6|medium-sized
CASSFQSGNQPQHF
TGTGCCAGCAGCTTCCAATCGGGCAATCAGCCCCAGCATTTT
>-|TRBJ2-1|TRBV7-3|many
CASSPGQKGNEQFF
TGTGCCAGCTCCCCAGGGCAGAAGGGGAATGAGCAGTTCTTC
>TRBD1|TRBJ2-5|TRBV5-1|many
CASSLEGTAIQETQYF
TGCGCCAGCAGCTTGGAAGGGACAGCGATACAAGAGACCCAGTACTTC